The 13 T cell receptor beta chains given below trace back to one sample, sequenced in a study of tissue T cells after allogeneic stem cell transplantation. The time point was: mouse harvest day 7 after allogeneic transplant. Tail vein injection delivered 10^7 T-cell-depleted bone marrow cells and 10^6 splenic CD5+ T cells. Produced via immunoSEQ multiplex PCR; TCRdb's table is partial and in-frame only. The table includes about 5,800 clones, over 40% detected once. Sequenced: skin. These receptors all come from a female BALB/c mouse given C57BL/6 T cells with graft-versus-host disease after an allogeneic hematopoietic cell transplant.

As for this clone: The gene names here belong to mouse. The missing CDR3 end, 1 residue past where the read stops, is filled in from the germline J gene. The gene calls are TRBV14 and TRBJ2-5, with D perhaps matching TRBD1 (6 bases). CDR1 is SGHDT and CDR2 is FRDEAV in the germline V gene. V was pared by 2 bases and J by 6 bases, with 7 bases between. This CDR3 is 12 amino acids long. CDR3 DNA (partial): TGTGCCAGCAGTTTAACAGGGGACACCCAGTAC. Translated, it gives CASSLTGDTQY. The whole CDR3 protein is CASSLTGDTQYF.

Details on this clone: Gene names are the mouse ones. Partial CDR3 DNA: TGTGCCAGCAGCCGGACAGGGGGCTATGAACAGTAC. Amino acids: CASSRTGGYEQY. The full-length CDR3 reads as CASSRTGGYEQYF. The chain carries TRBV3 and TRBJ2-7, with TRBD1 identical over 10 bases. The read gets to within 1 residue of the CDR3 end, and the germline J gene fills in the rest. Germline CDR1 reads SNHLY; CDR2 reads FYNGKV (reference sequence). The J segment lost 3 bases and the V segment lost 5 bases, leaving 1 base of the junction unmatched. The CDR3 loop spans 13 amino acids.

To note about this clone: Germline and genes: mouse. Read coverage stops 1 residue before the CDR3 terminus; the germline J gene supplies the remainder. The V call is TRBV13-2, the J call TRBJ2-5; 7 bases line up with TRBD1. CDR3 length equals 13 residues. The V gene end was trimmed by 5 bases and the J gene end by 6 bases; junction bases not matched to a gene: 6. Looked up from germline, CDR1 is NNHNN and CDR2 is SYGAGS (reference sequence). This CDR3 reads CASGTGMGDTQYF. CDR3 bases read: TGTGCCAGCGGGACAGGGATGGGGGACACCCAGTAC.

A note on this clone: The genes and germline here are from mouse. The CDR3 sequence is CGASRGNTLYF. The DNA read from the CDR3 is TGTGGTGCTAGCAGGGGAAACACCTTGTAC. This chain joins TRBV20 and TRBJ2-4; tentative D call: TRBD1 (6 bases). The read comes to an end 1 residue before the CDR3 does, leaving the germline J gene to fill in the end. Germline CDR1 is GFQATS and CDR2 is STVNSAI. The CDR3 loop spans 11 amino acids. The V end was cut by 3 bases, the J end by 5 bases, with 6 bases between.

In regard to this clone: Germline and genes: mouse. From the germline J gene comes the end of the CDR3, since the read stops 1 residue before it. The genes are TRBV26 and TRBJ2-7; 7 positions agree with TRBD1. The V segment lost 6 bases and the J segment 0 bases; nucleotides outside the gene matches: 5. Germline assignment: CDR1 KGHPV and CDR2 FQNQEV (reference sequence). CDR3 length equals 14 residues. CDR3 DNA, as far as it was read: TGTGCCAGCAGCAGACAGGGTAGCTCCTATGAACAGTAC. This translates into CASSRQGSSYEQY. The complete CDR3 sequence is CASSRQGSSYEQYF. Variable domain in full (rest from reference TRBV26 and TRBJ2-7): NSKVIQTPRYLVKGQGQKAKMRCIPEKGHPVVFWYQQNKNNEFKFLINFQNQEVLQQIDMTEKRFSAECPSNSPCSLEIQSSEAGDSALYLCASSRQGSSYEQYFGPGTRLTVL.

This clone was counted between two and nine times. The listed genes are named as in mouse. The CDR3 end falls 1 residue outside the read, so it is completed with the germline J gene. The rearrangement uses TRBV13-1 and TRBJ2-1; 8 positions agree with TRBD1. This CDR3 has 12 amino acids. The junction had 2 bases not matched to a gene; V was cut back by 5 bases and J by 7 bases. CDR1 is NSHNY and CDR2 is SYGAGN in the germline V gene. Incomplete CDR3 DNA: TGTGCCAGCAGGGGGGACAGGGCTGAGCAGTTC. As protein: CASRGDRAEQF. The complete CDR3 protein is CASRGDRAEQFF.

Turning to this clone: Genes here carry mouse names. The CDR3 goes on 1 residue after the read ends, and that part is filled in from the germline J gene. J is TRBJ1-3 and V is TRBV23; TRBD1, the table's D call, lacks a check against the DNA. Germline-derived CDR1 and CDR2 are KGHTA and FQNQQP. The CDR3 is 16 amino acids. Partial CDR3 DNA: TGCTCCAGCAGTCACTCCGGGACAGGGAGAGGAAATACGCTCTAT. It yields the protein CSSSHSGTGRGNTLY. The full CDR3 protein is CSSSHSGTGRGNTLYF.

This clone was seen a few times. Mouse gene names apply. The CDR3 end lies 1 residue beyond the end of the read and is filled in from the germline J gene. This rearrangement joins TRBV3 to TRBJ1-2; tentative D call: TRBD1 (5 bases). The germline gives CDR1 SNHLY, CDR2 FYNGKV (reference sequence). This CDR3 is built from 13 residues. Trimming removed 5 bases at V and 0 bases at J, with 7 bases between. CDR3 bases read: TGTGCCAGCAGCCGGACAACAAACTCCGACTACACC. Residues: CASSRTTNSDYT. The whole CDR3 protein is CASSRTTNSDYTF. Together with reference TRBV3 and TRBJ1-2, the CDR3 gives the full variable domain: GPKVLQIPSHQIIDMGQMVTLNCDPVSNHLYFYWYKQILGQQMEFLVNFYNGKVMEKSKLFKDQFSVERPDGSYFTLKIQPTALEDSAVYFCASSRTTNSDYTFGSGTRLLVI.

A word on this clone: Gene names and germline refer to mouse. The read is 1 residue too short to cover the CDR3 end, so that end is filled in from the germline J gene. The rearrangement links TRBV26 to TRBJ1-4; D perhaps matches TRBD1 (6 bases). Between the trimmed V and J ends, which lost 3 bases and 0 bases, there was a span of 8 bases. Germline V gene sequence: CDR1 KGHPV, CDR2 FQNQEV (reference sequence). This CDR3 comprises 15 residues. The sequenced CDR3 bases are TGTGCCAGCAGTCTCGCAGGGGTTTCCAACGAAAGATTATTT. This translates into CASSLAGVSNERLF. From start to end, the CDR3 is CASSLAGVSNERLFF.

By its share, this clone is medium-sized. Gene names and germline match the mouse. Coverage ceases 1 residue before the CDR3 finishes, and the germline J gene fills in the end. Other DNA sequences in the same sample also yield this CDR3. The V gene is TRBV26, the J gene TRBJ1-3; D is unresolved. The V gene lost 2 bases and the J gene lost 0 bases, with 5 bases spanning the gap. The CDR3 is 14 residues long. Per the germline V gene, CDR1 is KGHPV and CDR2 is FQNQEV (reference sequence). The CDR3 bases that were read are TGTGCCAGCAGTCTGGGCAATTCTGGAAATACGCTCTAT. Encoded protein: CASSLGNSGNTLY. Given in full, the CDR3 is CASSLGNSGNTLYF.

In regard to this clone: Mouse gene names apply. The read ends 1 residue early relative to the CDR3; the germline J gene fills the gap. This chain connects TRBV26 to TRBJ2-7, with unresolved D. V lost 3 bases and J lost 0, with 6 bases in between. This CDR3 is built from 13 residues. From germline, CDR1 is KGHPV and CDR2 FQNQEV (reference sequence). CDR3 amino acids: CASSLQSSYEQYF. The part of the CDR3 DNA that was read is TGTGCCAGCAGTCTTCAGAGCTCCTATGAACAGTAC. Full variable domain (remainder filled in from reference TRBV26 and TRBJ2-7): NSKVIQTPRYLVKGQGQKAKMRCIPEKGHPVVFWYQQNKNNEFKFLINFQNQEVLQQIDMTEKRFSAECPSNSPCSLEIQSSEAGDSALYLCASSLQSSYEQYFGPGTRLTVL.

Note on this clone: Germline and genes: mouse. The read terminates 1 residue ahead of where the CDR3 ends, so the germline J gene completes it. The J gene is TRBJ1-3, the V gene TRBV26, with D tentatively TRBD1 (5 bases). Germline V lookup: CDR1 KGHPV, CDR2 FQNQEV (reference sequence). The CDR3 contains 15 residues. Trimming shortened V by 5 bases and J by 0 bases, and 11 bases separated the two germline ends. CDR3 DNA, as far as it was read: TGTGCCAGCAGTTATAACAGGAATTCTGGAAATACGCTCTAT. It is translated as CASSYNRNSGNTLY. The CDR3 as a whole reads CASSYNRNSGNTLYF.

For this clone: Gene names and germline match the mouse. The observed sequence ends 1 residue before the CDR3 terminus, with the missing tail filled in from the germline J gene. This chain uses TRBV3 with TRBJ2-4, with D perhaps matching TRBD1 (6 bases). Trimming pared 4 bases from V and 5 bases from J, leaving 10 bases between. The CDR3 sequence is 13 residues long. Germline lookup yields CDR1 SNHLY and CDR2 FYNGKV (reference sequence). The part of the CDR3 DNA that was read is TGTGCCAGCAGCTCGGGACAAATAAACACCTTGTAC. This codes for CASSSGQINTLY. The complete CDR3 reads CASSSGQINTLYF.